Below are 30 T cell receptor beta chains sequenced from a single sample in a study of cytomegalovirus exposure and HLA in healthy donors. PCR employed 60 Vbeta and 13 Jbeta primers. Repertoires were generated with immunoSEQ multiplex PCR, while TCRdb's copy carries only in-frame clones and drops some. The data contain about 130,000 clones, 77% of them singletons. The sample consisted of PBMCs. These receptors all come from a woman in her 40s in good health and CMV-seropositive.

The chain combines TRBV2 with TRBJ2-5; D possibly corresponds to TRBD1 (6 bases). The J call may be mistaken, given a closer DNA end match to TRBJ2-7. The CDR3 has 15 amino acids. The germline gives CDR1 SNHLY, CDR2 FYNNEI. The CDR3 DNA reads as TGTGCCAGCAGGAAGGGGAACAGGGTGGGCCACGAGCAGTACTTC. Its protein product is CASRKGNRVGHEQYF.

DNA for the CDR3: TGTGCCAGCAGTGAACGTAGGGAGGGCCCATCTTATGAGCAGTTCTTC. Amino acids: CASSERREGPSYEQFF. This chain joins TRBV25-1 and TRBJ2-1; 7 bases align to TRBD2. There are 16 residues in the CDR3. The ends lost 2 bases at V and 8 bases at J; junction bases unmatched: 12. The germline V gene encodes CDR1 MGHDK and CDR2 SYGVNS.

The chain is built from TRBV5-4 and TRBJ2-5; perhaps TRBD1 as D (5 bases). The CDR3 is 14 amino acids. Germline lookup yields CDR1 SGHNT and CDR2 YYREEE (reference sequence). Trimming took 4 bases from V and 1 from J, leaving 11 bases between them. The CDR3 region is CASSPGSLQETQYF. DNA for the CDR3: TGTGCCAGCAGCCCAGGGTCCCTCCAAGAGACCCAGTACTTC.

The chain has TRBV30 and TRBJ1-5; D perhaps matches TRBD1 (5 bases). The CDR3 totals 18 residues. V lost 5 bases to trimming and J lost 5 bases, with 28 bases between them. Germline CDR1 is GTSNPN and CDR2 is SVGIG (reference sequence). CDR3: CAWSAQFGHTGSHQPQHF. CDR3 nucleotide sequence: TGTGCCTGGTCGGCTCAATTTGGGCATACAGGCTCCCATCAGCCCCAGCATTTT.

The gene calls are TRBV4-2 and TRBJ1-3; the D is unclear. The CDR3 covers 15 residues. Between the trimmed V and J ends, which lost 0 bases and 0 bases, there was a span of 6 bases. The germline CDR1 and CDR2 sequences are LGHNA and YNFKEQ. The CDR3 sequence is CASSQDGGSGNTIYF. Here the CDR3 DNA reads TGTGCCAGCAGCCAAGACGGAGGCTCTGGAAACACCATATATTTT.

The chain joins TRBV28 to TRBJ2-6; TRBD1 matches 9 bases. In germline, CDR1 is MDHEN, CDR2 SYDVKM. CDR3 length equals 18 residues. Germline trimming cut 4 bases from V and 2 bases from J; bases unmatched to any gene: 9. The DNA for the CDR3 is TGTGCCAGCAGTTCCTGGGACAGGGAGCGGCCTGGGGCCAACGTCCTGACTTTC. This encodes CASSSWDRERPGANVLTF.

This chain uses TRBV21-1 with TRBJ2-2; the D call TRBD2 from the table was never checked on the DNA. TRBV21-1 is assigned pseudogene status. CDR3 length equals 15 residues. The CDR3 is CAIDPPQGGTGELFF. CDR3 DNA: TGTGCCATCGACCCGCCACAGGGAGGGACCGGGGAGCTGTTTTTT.

The chain joins TRBV6-1 to TRBJ2-7; D possibly corresponds to TRBD1 (6 bases). V was shortened by 7 bases and J by 4 bases, with 14 bases between the two germline ends. The CDR3 contains 13 residues. Germline V lookup: CDR1 MNHNS, CDR2 SASEGT. The CDR3 reads CASTWAQGYEQYF. CDR3 bases: TGTGCCAGCACCTGGGCTCAGGGGTACGAGCAGTACTTC.

The V gene is TRBV6-1, the J gene TRBJ2-7, with D possibly TRBD1 on 5 matching bases. CDR3 length: 16 residues. Trimming removed 0 bases at V and 5 bases at J, with 17 bases between. The germline V gene encodes CDR1 MNHNS and CDR2 SASEGT. DNA for the CDR3: TGTGCCAGCAGTGAAGCGACGGCAGGGAAATACCACGAGCAGTACTTC. Translation gives CASSEATAGKYHEQYF.

A few counts support this clone. The chain recombines TRBV7-9 with TRBJ1-1, with 8 bases matching TRBD1. The CDR3 loop spans 16 amino acids. The ends lost 6 bases at V and 4 bases at J; junction bases unmatched: 13. Germline V gene sequence: CDR1 SEHNR, CDR2 FQNEAQ (reference sequence). CDR3 region: CASSHPPGQATTEAFF. CDR3 nucleotide sequence: TGTGCCAGCAGTCATCCTCCGGGACAGGCGACCACTGAAGCTTTCTTT. Supplemented by reference TRBV7-9 and TRBJ1-1, the full variable domain reads DTGVSQNPRHKITKRGQNVTFRCDPISEHNRLYWYRQTLGQGPEFLTYFQNEAQLEKSRLLSDRFSAERPKGSFSTLEIQRTEQGDSAMYLCASSHPPGQATTEAFFGQGTRLTVV.

The chain couples TRBV9 to TRBJ2-3; 10 nucleotides match TRBD2. Losses at the gene ends were 3 bases for V and 9 bases for J; bases not matched to a gene: 10. Germline V gene lookup returns CDR1 SGDLS and CDR2 YYNGEE. This CDR3 comprises 15 residues. This CDR3 is CASSGGLAHTLTQYF. The CDR3 DNA is TGTGCCAGCAGCGGGGGACTAGCGCATACCTTAACGCAGTATTTT.

The genes are TRBV4-1 and TRBJ2-7; possible D gene TRBD2, 5 bases. Germline CDR1 MGHRA, CDR2 YSYEKL. This CDR3 comprises 13 residues. With 0 bases removed from V and 7 bases from J, the gap between germline ends came to 10 bases. In DNA form, the CDR3 reads TGCGCCAGCAGCCAAGAGTTAGCGAAAGAGCAGTACTTC. Residues: CASSQELAKEQYF.

This chain uses TRBV28 with TRBJ1-2, with D possibly TRBD1 on 5 matching bases. CDR3 size: 13 residues. With 4 bases removed from V and 0 bases from J, the gap between germline ends came to 6 bases. In germline, CDR1 is MDHEN, CDR2 SYDVKM. CDR3 region: CASSSTANYGYTF. Written as DNA, the CDR3 is TGTGCCAGCAGTTCGACAGCTAACTATGGCTACACCTTC.

The V gene is TRBV6-1, the J gene TRBJ2-5; 7 bases align to TRBD1. The germline V gene has CDR1 MNHNS and CDR2 SASEGT. V shed 5 bases, J shed 4 bases, and the junction held 10 bases outside the gene matches. The CDR3 consists of 15 residues. The CDR3 region is CASSTQTGSVETQYF. CDR3 bases: TGTGCCAGCAGTACCCAGACAGGGTCGGTAGAGACCCAGTACTTC.

The rearrangement uses TRBV19 and TRBJ1-2; D is undetermined. Trimming removed 4 bases from V and 7 bases from J, with 19 bases in between. Germline loops: CDR1 LNHDA, CDR2 SQIVND (reference sequence). This CDR3 region has 15 residues. This CDR3 reads CASSTAASLPLGYTF. For the CDR3, the DNA is TGTGCCAGTAGTACGGCGGCATCCCTTCCCCTTGGCTACACCTTC.

V usage is TRBV6-5 and J usage is TRBJ2-7; TRBD1 agrees at 8 bases. V shed 10 bases and J 4 bases; nucleotides not matched to a gene: 9. The CDR3 is 13 amino acids. CDR1 and CDR2 from the germline V gene are MNHEY and SVGAGI. The CDR3 region is CAIARDRWYEQYF. The CDR3, as DNA: TGTGCCATCGCCCGGGACAGGTGGTACGAGCAGTACTTC.

This clone has a handful of counts. The V gene is TRBV5-5, the J gene TRBJ2-6; unclear D gene. Trimming removed 3 bases from V and 0 bases from J, with 13 bases in between. This CDR3 region has 17 residues. In germline, CDR1 is SGHKS, CDR2 YYEKEE (reference sequence). CDR3 coding DNA: TGTGCCAGCAGCTCCCGACGAGGCTCCTCTGGGGCCAACGTCCTGACTTTC. It is translated as CASSSRRGSSGANVLTF.

There are a few counts of this clone. The CDR3: CASSEGTSGYNEQFF. CDR3 bases: TGTGCCAGCAGTGAAGGGACTAGCGGCTACAATGAGCAGTTCTTC. V and J are TRBV6-1 and TRBJ2-1; 10 bases line up with TRBD2. The CDR3 consists of 15 residues. Germline assignment: CDR1 MNHNS and CDR2 SASEGT. The V gene end was trimmed by 1 base and the J gene end by 3 bases; junction bases not matched to a gene: 0.

This chain joins TRBV9 and TRBJ2-1; 7 bases align to TRBD2. V was pared by 0 bases and J by 6 bases, with 12 bases of the junction left unmatched. This CDR3 is 17 amino acids long. Germline V CDR1 and CDR2: SGDLS, YYNGEE. Here the CDR3 reads CASSVGWGGTIFNEQFF. In DNA, the CDR3 is TGTGCCAGCAGCGTAGGATGGGGAGGGACTATCTTCAATGAGCAGTTCTTC.

The chain combines TRBV5-4 with TRBJ1-1, with D unresolved. The CDR3 runs to 12 residues. The V end was cut by 4 bases, the J end by 0 bases, with 4 bases between. CDR1 is SGHNT and CDR2 is YYREEE in the germline V gene (reference sequence). CDR3 nucleotide sequence: TGTGCCAGCAGCGGGCTGAACACTGAAGCTTTCTTT. Protein: CASSGLNTEAFF. Based on the CDR3 plus reference TRBV5-4 and TRBJ1-1, the full variable domain is ETGVTQSPTHLIKTRGQQVTLRCSSQSGHNTVSWYQQALGQGPQFIFQYYREEENGRGNFPPRFSGLQFPNYSSELNVNALELDDSALYLCASSGLNTEAFFGQGTRLTVV.

CDR3 in DNA: TGTGCCAGTAGTATCGGACAGGGGATGATTGAAGCTTTCTTT. Its translation: CASSIGQGMIEAFF. The genes are TRBV19 and TRBJ1-1; 9 bases line up with TRBD1. This CDR3 has 14 residues. The germline CDR1 and CDR2 sequences are LNHDA and SQIVND (reference sequence). Trimming took 3 bases from V and 7 from J; bases not matched to a gene: 6. Supplemented by reference TRBV19 and TRBJ1-1, the full variable domain reads DGGITQSPKYLFRKEGQNVTLSCEQNLNHDAMYWYRQDPGQGLRLIYYSQIVNDFQKGDIAEGYSVSREKKESFPLTVTSAQKNPTAFYLCASSIGQGMIEAFFGQGTRLTVV.

V is TRBV5-1 and J is TRBJ2-3, with a weak D call TRBD2 (6 bases). CDR3 length: 15 amino acids. Trimming cost V 4 bases and J 3 bases, with 15 bases left between them. The V gene's germline CDR1 is SGHRS and CDR2 YFSETQ. This CDR3 is CASSGGGLVTDTQYF. The CDR3 nucleotides read TGCGCCAGCAGCGGAGGAGGGCTAGTGACAGATACGCAGTATTTT. The full variable domain, in which reference TRBV5-1 and TRBJ2-3 provide the parts outside the CDR3, is KAGVTQTPRYLIKTRGQQVTLSCSPISGHRSVSWYQQTPGQGLQFLFEYFSETQRNKGNFPGRFSGRQFSNSRSEMNVSTLELGDSALYLCASSGGGLVTDTQYFGPGTRLTVL.

The genes are TRBV16 and TRBJ1-2, with 7 bases lining up with TRBD1. Germline trimming cut 4 bases from V and 7 bases from J; bases unmatched to any gene: 12. This CDR3 has 15 amino acids. In germline, CDR1 is KGHSY, CDR2 FQNENV. The CDR3 region has the DNA TGTGCCAGCAGCCTTACTGAACAGGGGATGAGTGGCTACACCTTC. It specifies CASSLTEQGMSGYTF.

The V gene is TRBV10-3, the J gene TRBJ2-1; 11 positions match TRBD2. Germline V CDR1 and CDR2: ENHRY, SYGVKD. V shed 10 bases, J shed 5 bases, and the junction held 7 bases outside the gene matches. The CDR3 consists of 14 residues. In DNA, the CDR3 is TGTGCCACAGCCGGGACTAGCGGAGACAATGAGCAGTTCTTC. This translates into CATAGTSGDNEQFF.

The chain recombines TRBV5-1 with TRBJ1-1; 9 bases match TRBD1. The J segment lost 5 bases and the V segment lost 6 bases, leaving 8 bases of the junction unmatched. The CDR3 length is 14 residues. Germline CDR1 reads SGHRS; CDR2 reads YFSETQ. The CDR3 nucleotides are TGCGCCAGCAAGACAGGGGGTAGTACAACTGAAGCTTTCTTT. As protein: CASKTGGSTTEAFF.

The chain uses TRBV29-1 and TRBJ2-1, with 9 nucleotides matching TRBD1. The CDR3 contains 13 residues. Germline V CDR1 and CDR2: SQVTM, ANQGSEA. After removal of 6 bases from V and 8 bases from J, the junction contained 8 bases not matched to a gene. The CDR3 sequence: CSVAGQGNHEQFF. Here the CDR3 DNA reads TGCAGCGTGGCGGGACAGGGTAACCATGAGCAGTTCTTC.

This chain connects TRBV7-9 to TRBJ1-1; D gene ambiguous. Germline assignment: CDR1 SEHNR and CDR2 FQNEAQ (reference sequence). Trimming left V 4 bases short and J 0 bases short, with 12 bases between. The CDR3 consists of 15 residues. CDR3 in amino acids: CASSSTPGVNTEAFF. DNA of the CDR3: TGTGCCAGCAGCTCAACCCCGGGAGTGAACACTGAAGCTTTCTTT.

This chain joins TRBV27 and TRBJ2-3, with D possibly being TRBD1 (5 bases). CDR1 and CDR2 from the germline V gene are MNHEY and SMNVEV (reference sequence). The CDR3 runs 16 residues. Trimming pared 1 base from V and 2 bases from J, leaving 13 bases between. The CDR3 loop is CASSLYSAGITDTQYF. Written as DNA, the CDR3 is TGTGCCAGCAGTTTATATAGTGCAGGGATCACAGATACGCAGTATTTT.

The V and J genes are TRBV13 and TRBJ2-1; tentative D call: TRBD1 (6 bases). Trimming removed 4 bases from V and 6 bases from J, with 7 bases in between. The CDR3 consists of 12 residues. CDR1 PRHDT and CDR2 FYEKMQ come from the germline V gene (reference sequence). CDR3 protein: CASSSTGNEQFF. CDR3 bases: TGTGCCAGCAGCTCGACAGGCAATGAGCAGTTCTTC.

The chain uses TRBV7-9 and TRBJ2-1; D call uncertain. The CDR3 length is 14 residues. The V gene's germline CDR1 is SEHNR and CDR2 FQNEAQ (reference sequence). V dropped 2 bases and J dropped 9 bases, with 14 bases sitting between them. DNA of the CDR3: TGTGCCAGCAGCTTATTTGTCGGCGGTGGTGAGCAGTTCTTC. It codes for CASSLFVGGGEQFF.